This T cell receptor beta chain was found in a study of T cell responses to AZD1222 COVID-19 vaccine. The method was immunoSEQ multiplex PCR; TCRdb's version includes in-frame clones alone and lacks a portion of them. This table has about 120,000 clones, roughly nine tenths appearing once. General observations from the study: Clonal diversity was possibly underestimated, and white British individuals and females predominated among donors. Spike-spanning, vaccine-associated CD4 TCRs were dominant at 160-218 and 743-854. Elevations in Spike-specific TCR breadth and depth followed administration of two AZD1222 doses.

Remarks on this clone: Antigen unknown.

V dropped 1 base and J dropped 0 bases, with 13 bases sitting between them. Germline CDR1 is SGHRS and CDR2 is YFSETQ. This CDR3 comprises 16 residues. V usage is TRBV5-1 and J usage is TRBJ1-1; D is perhaps TRBD1 (6 bases). The specimen was peripheral blood, collected on day 0 of AZD1222 vaccination. This sequence originates from an adult in good health. DNA for the CDR3: TGCGCCAGCAGCTTGAGGGCCGGGGACATGAACACTGAAGCTTTCTTT. This sequence encodes CASSLRAGDMNTEAFF. The full variable domain, rest sourced from reference TRBV5-1 and TRBJ1-1, is KAGVTQTPRYLIKTRGQQVTLSCSPISGHRSVSWYQQTPGQGLQFLFEYFSETQRNKGNFPGRFSGRQFSNSRSEMNVSTLELGDSALYLCASSLRAGDMNTEAFFGQGTRLTVV.